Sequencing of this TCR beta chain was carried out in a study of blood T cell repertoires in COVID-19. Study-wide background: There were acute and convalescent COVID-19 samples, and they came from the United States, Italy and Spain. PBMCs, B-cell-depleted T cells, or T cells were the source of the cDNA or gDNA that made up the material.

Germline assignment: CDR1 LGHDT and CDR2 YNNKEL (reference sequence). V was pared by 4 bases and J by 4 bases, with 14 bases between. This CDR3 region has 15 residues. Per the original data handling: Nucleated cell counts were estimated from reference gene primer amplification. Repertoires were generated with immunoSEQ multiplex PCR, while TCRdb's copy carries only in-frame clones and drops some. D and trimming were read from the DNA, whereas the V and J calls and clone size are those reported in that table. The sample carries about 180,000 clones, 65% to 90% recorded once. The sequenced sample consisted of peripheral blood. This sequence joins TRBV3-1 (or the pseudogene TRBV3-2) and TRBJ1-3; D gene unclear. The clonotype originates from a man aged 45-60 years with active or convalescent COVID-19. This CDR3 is CASSRPSLSGNTIYF. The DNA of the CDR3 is TGTGCCAGCAGCCGCCCCTCTTTAAGCGGAAACACCATATATTTT.